Below are 9 T cell receptor beta chains sequenced from a single sample in a study of T cell responses to AZD1222 COVID-19 vaccine. Assay used: immunoSEQ multiplex PCR; TCRdb lists only in-frame clones, some missing. The sample comprises approximately 76,000 clones, 65% to 85% of which are singletons, and about 3% rests with the top ten. The source was peripheral blood, collected on day 0 of AZD1222 vaccination. These receptors came from an adult in good health.

The V gene is TRBV3-1 (or the pseudogene TRBV3-2), the J gene TRBJ2-2, with D possibly matching TRBD2 (7 bases). Germline CDR1 is LGHDT and CDR2 is YNNKEL (reference sequence). This CDR3 has 15 residues. Trimming shortened V by 4 bases and J by 5 bases, and 14 bases separated the two germline ends. CDR3 protein: CASSLGGARTGELFF. The DNA of the CDR3 is TGTGCCAGCAGCCTAGGGGGGGCGAGGACCGGGGAGCTGTTTTTT.

The rearrangement uses TRBV6-6 and TRBJ1-1; D remains ambiguous. The germline V and J ends were trimmed by 5 bases and 6 bases, with 4 bases remaining between them. Germline V gene data show CDR1 as MNHNY and CDR2 as SVGAGI (reference sequence). This CDR3 has 10 amino acids. The CDR3 is CASSRAEAFF. Here the CDR3 DNA reads TGTGCCAGCAGTCGTGCTGAAGCTTTCTTT.

The rearrangement joins TRBV5-6 to TRBJ2-4; D might be TRBD1 (5 bases). Deletions cut 3 bases from V and 1 base from J, with 20 bases between. In germline, CDR1 is SGHDT, CDR2 YYEEEE. The CDR3 sequence is 18 residues long. Written as DNA, the CDR3 is TGTGCCAGCAGCTATGCTAGGGGCGAGTTCGTGGCCAAAAACATTCAGTACTTC. Amino acid sequence: CASSYARGEFVAKNIQYF.

The chain employs TRBV7-9 and TRBJ1-1; D is unresolved. The CDR3 runs 13 residues. Germline V gene sequence: CDR1 SEHNR, CDR2 FQNEAQ (reference sequence). V was cut by 2 bases and J by 1 base, with 5 bases left in between. The CDR3 nucleotides read TGTGCCAGCAGCTTAATTACGAACACTGAAGCTTTCTTT. Amino acid sequence: CASSLITNTEAFF.

This chain joins TRBV7-8 and TRBJ2-7; 7 bases are shared with TRBD1. Germline trimming cut 2 bases from V and 1 base from J; bases unmatched to any gene: 2. Per the germline V gene, CDR1 is SGHVS and CDR2 is FQNEAQ. This CDR3 is 14 amino acids long. The CDR3 here is CASSLWDRSYEQYF. Here the CDR3 DNA reads TGTGCCAGCAGCTTATGGGACAGATCCTACGAGCAGTACTTC.

The chain combines TRBV5-4 with TRBJ2-1; D is undetermined. CDR1 and CDR2 (germline): SGHNT, YYREEE (reference sequence). CDR3 size: 15 residues. Between the trimmed V and J ends, which lost 0 bases and 6 bases, there was a span of 13 bases. The CDR3 sequence is CASSLVRSMGNEQFF. The CDR3, as DNA: TGTGCCAGCAGCTTGGTGAGGTCCATGGGCAATGAGCAGTTCTTC.

The chain employs TRBV11-2 and TRBJ2-2, with 10 bases aligning to TRBD1. The junction had 8 bases not matched to a gene; V was cut back by 5 bases and J by 2 bases. The length of the CDR3 is 17 residues. CDR1 is SGHAT, CDR2 FQNNGV, per germline. CDR3 in amino acids: CASSTWGQGLNTGELFF. The CDR3 coding sequence is TGTGCCAGCAGCACCTGGGGACAGGGGCTAAACACCGGGGAGCTGTTTTTT.

V is TRBV12-5 and J is TRBJ1-2, with no clear D. Germline assignment: CDR1 LGHNT and CDR2 FRNRAP. The CDR3 spans 12 residues. V was trimmed by 3 bases and J by 5 bases, leaving 7 bases between them. The CDR3 nucleotides are TGTGCTAGTGGTTTCGCGGCTTATGGCTACACCTTC. It translates to CASGFAAYGYTF.

The chain recombines TRBV3-1 (or the pseudogene TRBV3-2) with TRBJ2-3; 8 nucleotides align to TRBD1. The CDR3 loop spans 15 amino acids. Looked up from germline, CDR1 is LGHDT and CDR2 is YNNKEL (reference sequence). Trimming at V came to 0 bases and at J to 3 bases, leaving 2 bases not matched to a gene. DNA of the CDR3: TGTGCCAGCAGCCAAGATCAGGGGGCAACAGATACGCAGTATTTT. Translating it yields CASSQDQGATDTQYF.